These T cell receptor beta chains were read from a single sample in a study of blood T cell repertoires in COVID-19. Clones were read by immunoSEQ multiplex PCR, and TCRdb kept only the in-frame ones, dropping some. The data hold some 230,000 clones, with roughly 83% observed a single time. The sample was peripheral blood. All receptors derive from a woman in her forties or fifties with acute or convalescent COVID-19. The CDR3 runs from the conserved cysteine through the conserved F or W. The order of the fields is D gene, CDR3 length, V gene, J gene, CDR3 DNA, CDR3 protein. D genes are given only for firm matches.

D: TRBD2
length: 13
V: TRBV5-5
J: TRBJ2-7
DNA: TGTGCCAGCACCGGGGGGGTCTCCTACGAGCAGTACTTC
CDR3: CASTGGVSYEQYF

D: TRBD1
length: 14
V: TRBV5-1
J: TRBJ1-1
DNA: TGCGCCAGCAGCGTCCAGGGGGCGAGGACTGAAGCTTTCTTT
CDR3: CASSVQGARTEAFF

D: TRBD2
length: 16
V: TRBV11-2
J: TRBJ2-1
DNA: TGTGCCAGCAGCTTACTCCCTAGCGGGAGCCACAATGAGCAGTTCTTC
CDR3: CASSLLPSGSHNEQFF

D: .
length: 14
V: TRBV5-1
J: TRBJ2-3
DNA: TGCGCCAGCAGCATTGAGCGGGCCACAGATACGCAGTATTTT
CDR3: CASSIERATDTQYF

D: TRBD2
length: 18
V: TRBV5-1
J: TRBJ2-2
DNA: TGCGCCAGCAGCTTAGGCCTCTTAGCGGGAGTCACCACCGGGGAGCTGTTTTTT
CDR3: CASSLGLLAGVTTGELFF

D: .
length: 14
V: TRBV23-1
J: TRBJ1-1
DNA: TGCGCCAGCAGTCAAATTACAGGGTACACTGAAGCTTTCTTT
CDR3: CASSQITGYTEAFF

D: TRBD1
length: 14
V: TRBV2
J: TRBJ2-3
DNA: TGTGCCAGCAGCGGGGACAGGGCCACAGATACGCAGTATTTT
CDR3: CASSGDRATDTQYF

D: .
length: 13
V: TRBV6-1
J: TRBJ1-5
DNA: TGTGCCAGCAGTGAAGCCTTCAGGCAGCCCCAGCATTTT
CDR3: CASSEAFRQPQHF

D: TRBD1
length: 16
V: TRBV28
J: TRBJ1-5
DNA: TGTGCCAGCAGTTCCCCGGACAGGGCTCTTTCCCAGCCCCAGCATTTT
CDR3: CASSSPDRALSQPQHF

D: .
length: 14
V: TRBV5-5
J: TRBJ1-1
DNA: TGTGCCAGCAGCTTGACAGGGCCAGGCACTGAAGCTTTCTTT
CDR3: CASSLTGPGTEAFF

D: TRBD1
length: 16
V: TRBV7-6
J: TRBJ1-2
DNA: TGTGCCAGCAGCAACGTTGTGGTGACAGGGGACTATGGCTACACCTTC
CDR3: CASSNVVVTGDYGYTF

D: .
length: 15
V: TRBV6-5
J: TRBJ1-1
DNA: TGTGCCAGCAGCCAAAGTCGGGACTTCCTAACTGAAGCTTTCTTT
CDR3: CASSQSRDFLTEAFF